The 13 T cell receptor beta chains given below trace back to one sample, sequenced in a study of T cells and copy number aberrations in small-cell lung cancer. Sequencing used immunoSEQ multiplex PCR; TCRdb keeps in-frame clones, though not all of them. The sample consists of around 1,100 clones, about 89% of them appearing once. The sample taken for sequencing was tumor tissue. These receptors all stem from a man aged 60 to 75 with small cell lung cancer.

Of note for this clone: One junction end disagrees with the germline gene, perhaps due to a read error. V is TRBV5-5 and J is TRBJ1-5, with D hard to call. In germline, CDR1 is SGHKS, CDR2 YYEKEE (reference sequence). This CDR3 contains 15 residues. CDR3 sequence: CASSLASGNNQPQHF. In nucleotides, the CDR3 is TGTGCCAGCAGCTTGGCCAGCGGGAACAATCAGCCCCAACATTTT.

The genes are TRBV5-5 and TRBJ2-1; D perhaps matches TRBD2 (5 bases). The CDR3 is 13 amino acids. The V gene's germline CDR1 is SGHKS and CDR2 YYEKEE (reference sequence). V lost 3 bases, J lost 3 bases, and 7 bases lay in between. CDR3 residues: CASSYGIYNEQFF. As DNA, the CDR3 is TGTGCCAGCAGCTACGGGATCTACAATGAGCAGTTCTTC.

The sample holds one count of this clone. V is TRBV28 and J is TRBJ2-5; 8 bases are a match to TRBD2. The better agreement between TRBJ2-7 and the DNA end casts doubt on the J call. The V gene's germline CDR1 is MDHEN and CDR2 SYDVKM. CDR3 length: 12 residues. The CDR3 is CASSSGGYEQYF. CDR3 bases: TGTGCCAGCAGTTCGGGGGGGTACGAGCAGTACTTC.

The chain has TRBV11-3 and TRBJ2-7, with D unclear. V was trimmed by 2 bases and J by 4 bases, leaving 15 bases between them. This CDR3 contains 15 residues. From germline, CDR1 is SGHNT and CDR2 YENEEA. The CDR3 region has the DNA TGTGCCAGCAGCTTATGGAAGCTCGACTCATACGAGCAGTACTTC. This translates into CASSLWKLDSYEQYF. The whole variable domain, filled in from reference TRBV11-3 and TRBJ2-7, reads EAGVVQSPRYKIIEKKQPVAFWCNPISGHNTLYWYLQNLGQGPELLIRYENEEAVDDSQLPKDRFSAERLKGVDSTLKIQPAELGDSAVYLCASSLWKLDSYEQYFGPGTRLTVT.

The chain combines TRBV4-1 with TRBJ1-2, with D maybe TRBD1 (5 bases). Trimming took 7 bases from V and 8 from J, leaving 14 bases between them. Germline V lookup: CDR1 MGHRA, CDR2 YSYEKL. The CDR3 extends over 12 amino acids. The DNA of the CDR3 is TGCGCCAGCACCTTCGGGGGGAACGGCTACACCTTC. Its protein product is CASTFGGNGYTF.

This clone was observed a few times. The sample holds other DNA sequences that translate to the same CDR3. This chain uses TRBV7-6 with TRBJ2-1; TRBD1 agrees at 10 bases. V dropped 3 bases and J dropped 8; count of bases not matched to a gene: 10. This CDR3 contains 16 residues. Germline CDR1 and CDR2: SGHVS and FNYEAQ. The CDR3 DNA is TGTGCCAGCAGCTTTGGGGGACAGGGGAATTTGGATGAGCAGTTCTTC. Its translation is CASSFGGQGNLDEQFF.

The chain employs TRBV19 and TRBJ1-3, with a weak D call TRBD1 (5 bases). The CDR3 is made up of 16 amino acids. Trimming shortened V by 6 bases and J by 1 base, and 16 bases separated the two germline ends. Germline V gene sequence: CDR1 LNHDA, CDR2 SQIVND (reference sequence). In DNA form, the CDR3 reads TGTGCCAGTAGAAGAGGGACGGCAGGATCTGGAAACACCATATATTTT. Translation: CASRRGTAGSGNTIYF.

Concerning this clone: Because it lacks the conserved phenylalanine or tryptophan at the end, this CDR3 is likely a read error. This chain uses TRBV6-5 with TRBJ1-2, with D possibly matching TRBD1 (5 bases). V lost 5 bases to trimming and J lost 4 bases, with 17 bases between them. The CDR3 consists of 15 residues. The germline CDR1 and CDR2 sequences are MNHEY and SVGAGI. The CDR3 spells CASSPRAWGFYGYTY. Written as DNA, the CDR3 is TGTGCCAGCAGTCCTAGGGCTTGGGGGTTCTATGGCTACACCTAC.

This sequence joins TRBV5-4 and TRBJ2-6; a weak D match, TRBD1 (5 bases). This CDR3 contains 16 residues. V gave up 4 bases and J gave up 9 bases, with 20 bases separating them. Per the germline V gene, CDR1 is SGHNT and CDR2 is YYREEE (reference sequence). CDR3 DNA: TGTGCCAGCAGCAGGCCCCCCAGTCAGGGAAACAACGTCCTGACTTTC. Protein: CASSRPPSQGNNVLTF.

The V and J genes are TRBV19 and TRBJ1-4, with D tentatively TRBD1 (5 bases). Between the trimmed V and J ends, which lost 6 bases and 5 bases, there was a span of 13 bases. The CDR3 is made up of 14 amino acids. Germline assignment: CDR1 LNHDA and CDR2 SQIVND (reference sequence). Here the CDR3 DNA reads TGTGCCAGTAGGACAGTGGGCGGGAATGAAAAACTGTTTTTT. It yields the protein CASRTVGGNEKLFF.

The genes are TRBV5-6 and TRBJ2-7, with D possibly being TRBD1 or TRBD2 (8 bases each). Trimming took off 6 bases at V and 2 bases at J, with 15 bases between the two ends. The CDR3 length is 14 residues. CDR1 SGHDT and CDR2 YYEEEE come from the germline V gene. CDR3 sequence (DNA): TGTGCCAGCACCGTAGCGGGACAGGCCTACGAGCAGTACTTC. Its protein product is CASTVAGQAYEQYF.

V gene TRBV2 combines with J gene TRBJ1-5; 7 bases are shared with TRBD1. Trimming cost V 6 bases and J 4 bases; bases outside gene matches: 12. Per the germline V gene, CDR1 is SNHLY and CDR2 is FYNNEI. The CDR3 has 16 amino acids. The CDR3 nucleotides read TGTGCCAGCAGCTCGGGTCTGACAGGGTTGAATCAGCCCCAGCATTTT. Protein product: CASSSGLTGLNQPQHF.

The chain employs TRBV27 and TRBJ2-7; TRBD2 aligns across 8 bases. CDR1 and CDR2 (germline): MNHEY, SMNVEV (reference sequence). The CDR3 totals 13 residues. V lost 6 bases to trimming and J lost 3 bases; unmatched junction nucleotides: 4. The CDR3 region is CASSRTSGYEQYF. The CDR3 DNA is TGTGCCAGCAGCCGAACTAGCGGCTACGAGCAGTACTTC.